This TCR beta chain originates from a study of blood T cell repertoires in COVID-19. Using immunoSEQ multiplex PCR, the repertoire was profiled, and TCRdb retains in-frame clones only, with some absent. Of over 200,000 clones in the sample, 80% to 90% are singletons; the top ten hold about a sixth. The germline V gene has CDR1 SGHKS and CDR2 YYEKEE (reference sequence). Trimming stripped 4 bases from V and 3 bases from J, with 8 bases between. This CDR3 is 13 amino acids long. This TCR derives from a woman aged 80 or over with active or convalescent COVID-19. The chain is built from TRBV5-5 and TRBJ1-5, with D possibly matching TRBD1 (5 bases). The sample taken for sequencing was peripheral blood. The CDR3 region has the DNA TGTGCCAGCAGCCTGGACATCAATCAGCCCCAGCATTTT. It translates to CASSLDINQPQHF. The full variable domain, completed using reference TRBV5-5 and TRBJ1-5, is DAGVTQSPTHLIKTRGQQVTLRCSPISGHKSVSWYQQVLGQGPQFIFQYYEKEERGRGNFPDRFSARQFPNYSSELNVNALLLGDSALYLCASSLDINQPQHFGDGTRLSIL.